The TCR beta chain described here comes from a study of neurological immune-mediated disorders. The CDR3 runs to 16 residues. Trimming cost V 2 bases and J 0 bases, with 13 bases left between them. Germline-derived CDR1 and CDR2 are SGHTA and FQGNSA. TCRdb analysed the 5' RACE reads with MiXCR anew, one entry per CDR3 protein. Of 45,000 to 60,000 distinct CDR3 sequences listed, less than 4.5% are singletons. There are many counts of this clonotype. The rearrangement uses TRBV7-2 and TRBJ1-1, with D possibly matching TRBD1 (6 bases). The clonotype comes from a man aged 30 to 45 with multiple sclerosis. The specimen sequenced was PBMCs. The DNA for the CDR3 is TGTGCCAGCAGCTTACAAGGGGGGGGGATGAACACTGAAGCTTTCTTT. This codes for CASSLQGGGMNTEAFF.